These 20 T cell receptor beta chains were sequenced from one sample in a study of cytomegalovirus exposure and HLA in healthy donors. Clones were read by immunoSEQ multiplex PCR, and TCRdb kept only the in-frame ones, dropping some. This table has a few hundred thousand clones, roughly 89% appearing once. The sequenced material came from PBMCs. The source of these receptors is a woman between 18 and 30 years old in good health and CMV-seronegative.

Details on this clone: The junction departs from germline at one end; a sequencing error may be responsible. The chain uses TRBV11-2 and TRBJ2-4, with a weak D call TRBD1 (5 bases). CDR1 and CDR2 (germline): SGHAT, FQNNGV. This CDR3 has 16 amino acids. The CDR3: CASSLGATEPKDIQYF. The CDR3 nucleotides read TGTGCCAGCAGCTTAGGGGCGACAGAGCCCAAAGACATTCAGTACTTC. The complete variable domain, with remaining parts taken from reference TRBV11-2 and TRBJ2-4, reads EAGVAQSPRYKIIEKRQSVAFWCNPISGHATLYWYQQILGQGPKLLIQFQNNGVVDDSQLPKDRFSAERLKGVDSTLKIQPAKLEDSAVYLCASSLGATEPKDIQYFGAGTRLSVL.

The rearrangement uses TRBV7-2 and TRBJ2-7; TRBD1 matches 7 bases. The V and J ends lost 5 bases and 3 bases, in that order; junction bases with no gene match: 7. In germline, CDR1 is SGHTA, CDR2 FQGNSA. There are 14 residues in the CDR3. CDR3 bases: TGTGCCAGCAGCCCCGACCGGGACAGCTACGAGCAGTACTTC. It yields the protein CASSPDRDSYEQYF.

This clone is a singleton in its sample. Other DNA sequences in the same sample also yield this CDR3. DNA of the CDR3: TGTGCCAGCAGCGTAGGCGGGGACTATGGCTACACCTTC. Translating it yields CASSVGGDYGYTF. V is TRBV9 and J is TRBJ1-2, with unresolved D. Germline CDR1 reads SGDLS; CDR2 reads YYNGEE. CDR3 length: 13 residues. Trimming pared 0 bases from V and 3 bases from J, leaving 6 bases between.

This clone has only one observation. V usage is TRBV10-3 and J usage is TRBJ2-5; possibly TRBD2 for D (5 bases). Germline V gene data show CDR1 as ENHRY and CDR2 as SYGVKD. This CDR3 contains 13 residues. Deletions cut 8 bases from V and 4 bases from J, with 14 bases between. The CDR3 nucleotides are TGTGCCATCGCCCGGCCAGAGGGAGAGACCCAGTACTTC. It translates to CAIARPEGETQYF.

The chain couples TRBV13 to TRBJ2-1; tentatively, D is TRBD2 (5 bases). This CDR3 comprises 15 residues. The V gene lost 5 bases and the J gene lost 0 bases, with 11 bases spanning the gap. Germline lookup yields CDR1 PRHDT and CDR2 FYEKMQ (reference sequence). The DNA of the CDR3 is TGTGCCAGCAGCCCCCTCGGGATCTCCTACAATGAGCAGTTCTTC. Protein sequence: CASSPLGISYNEQFF. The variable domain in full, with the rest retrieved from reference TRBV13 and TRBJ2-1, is AAGVIQSPRHLIKEKRETATLKCYPIPRHDTVYWYQQGPGQDPQFLISFYEKMQSDKGSIPDRFSAQQFSDYHSELNMSSLELGDSALYFCASSPLGISYNEQFFGPGTRLTVL.

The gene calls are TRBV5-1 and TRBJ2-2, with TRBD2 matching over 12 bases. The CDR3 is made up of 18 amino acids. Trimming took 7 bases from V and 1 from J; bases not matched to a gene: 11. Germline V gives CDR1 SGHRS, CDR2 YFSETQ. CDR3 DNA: TGCGCCAGCCGCTATTCTAGCGGGAGGGTCGTGAACACCGGGGAGCTGTTTTTT. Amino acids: CASRYSSGRVVNTGELFF.

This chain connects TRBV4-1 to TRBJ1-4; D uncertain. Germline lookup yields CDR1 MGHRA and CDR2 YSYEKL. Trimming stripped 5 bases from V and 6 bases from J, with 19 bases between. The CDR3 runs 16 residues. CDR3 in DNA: TGCGCCAGCAGCTCCCACGCGGAACCGAGCTATGAAAAACTGTTTTTT. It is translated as CASSSHAEPSYEKLFF.

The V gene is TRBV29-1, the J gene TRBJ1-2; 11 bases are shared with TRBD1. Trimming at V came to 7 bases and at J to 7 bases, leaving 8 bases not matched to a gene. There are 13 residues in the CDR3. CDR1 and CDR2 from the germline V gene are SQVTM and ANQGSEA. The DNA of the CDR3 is TGCAGCGCACGGACAGGGGGCAGGGGTGGCTACACCTTC. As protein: CSARTGGRGGYTF.

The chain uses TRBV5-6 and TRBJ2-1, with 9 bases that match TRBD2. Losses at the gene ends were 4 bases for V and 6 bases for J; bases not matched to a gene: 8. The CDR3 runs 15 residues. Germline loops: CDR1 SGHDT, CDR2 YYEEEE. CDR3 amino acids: CASSEGLAGINEQFF. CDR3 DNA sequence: TGTGCCAGCAGCGAGGGTCTAGCGGGAATCAATGAGCAGTTCTTC.

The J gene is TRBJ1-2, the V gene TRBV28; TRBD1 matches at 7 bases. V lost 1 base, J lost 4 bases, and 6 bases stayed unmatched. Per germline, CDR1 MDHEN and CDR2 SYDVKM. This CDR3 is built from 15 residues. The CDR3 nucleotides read TGTGCCAGCAGTTTATCTGGGACAGCCACCTATGGCTACACCTTC. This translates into CASSLSGTATYGYTF.

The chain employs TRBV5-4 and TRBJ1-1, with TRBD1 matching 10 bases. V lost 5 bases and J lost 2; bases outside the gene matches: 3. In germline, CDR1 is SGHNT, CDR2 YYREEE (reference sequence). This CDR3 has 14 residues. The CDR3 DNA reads TGTGCCAGCAGGGGGACAGGGGTCAACACTGAAGCTTTCTTT. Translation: CASRGTGVNTEAFF. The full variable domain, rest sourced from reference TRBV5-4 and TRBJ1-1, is ETGVTQSPTHLIKTRGQQVTLRCSSQSGHNTVSWYQQALGQGPQFIFQYYREEENGRGNFPPRFSGLQFPNYSSELNVNALELDDSALYLCASRGTGVNTEAFFGQGTRLTVV.

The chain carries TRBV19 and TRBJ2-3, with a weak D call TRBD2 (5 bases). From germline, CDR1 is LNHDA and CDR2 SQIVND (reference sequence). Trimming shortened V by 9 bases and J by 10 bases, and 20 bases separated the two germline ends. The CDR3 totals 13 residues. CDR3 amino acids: CASLRDFPNAQYF. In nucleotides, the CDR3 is TGTGCCAGCCTACGGGATTTCCCAAATGCGCAGTATTTT. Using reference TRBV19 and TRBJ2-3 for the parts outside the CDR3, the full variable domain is DGGITQSPKYLFRKEGQNVTLSCEQNLNHDAMYWYRQDPGQGLRLIYYSQIVNDFQKGDIAEGYSVSREKKESFPLTVTSAQKNPTAFYLCASLRDFPNAQYFGPGTRLTVL.

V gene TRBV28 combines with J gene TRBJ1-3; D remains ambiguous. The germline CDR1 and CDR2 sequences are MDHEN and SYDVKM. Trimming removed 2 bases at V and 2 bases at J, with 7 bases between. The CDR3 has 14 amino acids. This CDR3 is CASSLGGTGNTIYF. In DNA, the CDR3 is TGTGCCAGCAGTTTAGGCGGGACTGGAAACACCATATATTTT.

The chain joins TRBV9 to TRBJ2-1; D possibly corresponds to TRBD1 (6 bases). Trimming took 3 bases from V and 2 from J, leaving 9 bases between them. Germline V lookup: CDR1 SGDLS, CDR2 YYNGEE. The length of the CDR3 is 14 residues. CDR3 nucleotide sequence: TGTGCCAGCAGCGCGGGACAAACCTACAATGAGCAGTTCTTC. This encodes CASSAGQTYNEQFF.

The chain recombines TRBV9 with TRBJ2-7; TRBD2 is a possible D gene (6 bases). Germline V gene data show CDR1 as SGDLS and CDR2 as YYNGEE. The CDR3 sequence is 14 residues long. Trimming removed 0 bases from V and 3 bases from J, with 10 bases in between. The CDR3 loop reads CASSVGGGLYEQYF. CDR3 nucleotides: TGTGCCAGCAGCGTAGGGGGAGGACTCTACGAGCAGTACTTC.

The CDR3 sequence: CASSLGGTSLSYEQYF. The DNA for the CDR3 is TGTGCCAGCAGCTTAGGAGGGACTTCCTTGTCCTACGAGCAGTACTTC. This chain connects TRBV7-2 to TRBJ2-7; TRBD2 is a possible D gene (6 bases). This CDR3 has 16 amino acids. Trimming left V 1 base short and J 1 base short, with 14 bases between. Germline CDR1 is SGHTA and CDR2 is FQGNSA. Filled out from reference TRBV7-2 and TRBJ2-7, the complete variable domain reads GAGVSQSPSNKVTEKGKDVELRCDPISGHTALYWYRQSLGQGLEFLIYFQGNSAPDKSGLPSDRFSAERTGGSVSTLTIQRTQQEDSAVYLCASSLGGTSLSYEQYFGPGTRLTVT.

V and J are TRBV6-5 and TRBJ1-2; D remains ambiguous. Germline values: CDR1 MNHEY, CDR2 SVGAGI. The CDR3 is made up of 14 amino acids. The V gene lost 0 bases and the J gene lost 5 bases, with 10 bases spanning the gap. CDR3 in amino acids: CASSYSRADYGYTF. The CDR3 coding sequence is TGTGCCAGCAGTTACTCCCGCGCGGATTATGGCTACACCTTC.

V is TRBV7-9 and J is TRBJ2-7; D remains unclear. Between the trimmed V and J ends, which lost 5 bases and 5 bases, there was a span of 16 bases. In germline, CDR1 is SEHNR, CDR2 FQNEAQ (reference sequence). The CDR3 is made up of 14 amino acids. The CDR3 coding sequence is TGTGCCAGCAGCCGGAGAGTCGGCCCGGACGAGCAGTACTTC. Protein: CASSRRVGPDEQYF. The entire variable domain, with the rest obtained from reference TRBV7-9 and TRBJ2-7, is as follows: DTGVSQNPRHKITKRGQNVTFRCDPISEHNRLYWYRQTLGQGPEFLTYFQNEAQLEKSRLLSDRFSAERPKGSFSTLEIQRTEQGDSAMYLCASSRRVGPDEQYFGPGTRLTVT.

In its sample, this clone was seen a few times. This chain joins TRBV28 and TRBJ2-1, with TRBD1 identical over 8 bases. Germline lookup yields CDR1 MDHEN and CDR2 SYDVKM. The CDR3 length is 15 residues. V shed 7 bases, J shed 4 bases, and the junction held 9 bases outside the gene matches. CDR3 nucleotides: TGTGCCAGCACCGAAGGACAGGGAAGTTACAATGAGCAGTTCTTC. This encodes CASTEGQGSYNEQFF.

The CDR3 protein is CASSRVLTGPGGPQHF. The CDR3 region has the DNA TGCGCCAGCAGCCGTGTCTTGACAGGGCCCGGGGGGCCCCAGCATTTT. V and J are TRBV4-1 and TRBJ1-5; TRBD1 agrees at 7 bases. CDR3 length equals 16 residues. The V gene's germline CDR1 is MGHRA and CDR2 YSYEKL. V shed 4 bases and J 9 bases; nucleotides not matched to a gene: 15.